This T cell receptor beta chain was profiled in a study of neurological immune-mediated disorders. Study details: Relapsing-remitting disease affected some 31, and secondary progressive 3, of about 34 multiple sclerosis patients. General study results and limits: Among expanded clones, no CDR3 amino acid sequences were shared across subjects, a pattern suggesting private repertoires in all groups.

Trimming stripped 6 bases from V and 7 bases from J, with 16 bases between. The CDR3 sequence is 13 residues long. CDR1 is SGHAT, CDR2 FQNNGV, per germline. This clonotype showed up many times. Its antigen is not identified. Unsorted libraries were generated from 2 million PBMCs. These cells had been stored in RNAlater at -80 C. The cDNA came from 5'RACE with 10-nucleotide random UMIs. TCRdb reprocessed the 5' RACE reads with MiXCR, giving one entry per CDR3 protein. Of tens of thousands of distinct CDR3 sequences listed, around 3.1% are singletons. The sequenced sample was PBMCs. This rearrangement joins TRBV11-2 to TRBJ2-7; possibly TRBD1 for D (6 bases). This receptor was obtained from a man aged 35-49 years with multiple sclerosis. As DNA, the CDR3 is TGTGCCAGCAGTCAAACAGGGTTGGGGGAGCAGTACTTC. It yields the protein CASSQTGLGEQYF. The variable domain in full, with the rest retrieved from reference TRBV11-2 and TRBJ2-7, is EAGVAQSPRYKIIEKRQSVAFWCNPISGHATLYWYQQILGQGPKLLIQFQNNGVVDDSQLPKDRFSAERLKGVDSTLKIQPAKLEDSAVYLCASSQTGLGEQYFGPGTRLTVT.